Below are 3 T cell receptor beta chains sequenced from a single sample in a study of blood T cells in healthy people across ages. A J-beta primer mix and a sample-barcoded 5' primer were used in a second PCR of roughly 7 to 12 cycles. TCRdb re-called the 5' RACE reads through MiXCR, storing one row per CDR3 protein. In the table there are about 800,000 distinct CDR3 sequences, approximately 25% of which are singletons. In addition, the sample was reused for a study of T cells of mothers and their children.

The sequencing sample was made of blood. The receptors stem from a boy younger than 18 in good health.

V and J are TRBV6-5 and TRBJ2-4; possibly TRBD1 for D (6 bases). The V end lost 6 bases, the J end lost 6 bases, and 12 bases lay between the germline ends. Germline loops: CDR1 MNHEY, CDR2 SVGAGI. CDR3 length: 13 residues. CDR3 region: CASSRGVLNIQYF. CDR3 coding DNA: TGTGCCAGCAGCAGGGGAGTACTAAACATTCAGTACTTC.

This clonotype turned up a few times. This CDR3 reads CASSLDLYGRNEQFF. The CDR3 DNA reads as TGTGCCAGCAGCTTAGATCTCTATGGTCGCAATGAGCAGTTCTTC. The rearrangement links TRBV7-2 to TRBJ2-1; no clear D gene. The CDR3 is 15 residues long. V was clipped by 1 base and J by 6 bases, with 13 bases between them. The V gene's germline CDR1 is SGHTA and CDR2 FQGNSA.

The chain employs TRBV29-1 and TRBJ2-5, with TRBD1 matching 8 bases. The assigned J gene may be wrong: the sequence end matches TRBJ2-7 better. Germline V gives CDR1 SQVTM, CDR2 ANQGSEA. The CDR3 length is 13 residues. CDR3 DNA: TGCAGCGTTGAAATCACAGGGGGGTACGAGCAGTACTTC. Translated, it gives CSVEITGGYEQYF.